This TCR beta chain emerged from a study of shared clonotypes between healthy human individuals. This CDR3 has 15 residues. CDR1 is SEHNR and CDR2 is FQNEAQ in the germline V gene (reference sequence). With V trimmed by 5 bases and J by 2 bases, 3 bases remained unmatched. Using immunoSEQ multiplex PCR, the repertoire was profiled, and TCRdb retains in-frame clones only, with some absent. The sample holds around 100,000 clones, about 67% seen once. The V call is TRBV7-9, the J call TRBJ2-3, with 11 bases fitting TRBD2. This receptor was taken from a woman in her thirties in good health. The specimen sequenced was memory CD8+ T cells sorted from blood. As to subset: CD45RO+ cells pooled with CCR7-negative TemRA cells. The DNA for the CDR3 is TGTGCCAGCAGCCGGGGACTAGCGGCCACAGATACGCAGTATTTT. Protein product: CASSRGLAATDTQYF.